This is a list of T cell receptor beta chains from one sample in a study of blood T cell repertoires in COVID-19. Method: immunoSEQ multiplex PCR; TCRdb's copy keeps in-frame clones and lacks some. The repertoire holds approximately 500,000 clones, 85% to 90% seen once, with 7.5% to 9.5% in the top ten. Sequenced input: peripheral blood. The receptors here all came from a woman in her forties or fifties with COVID-19, enrolled during active disease. Each CDR3 is given with its conserved first and last residue. The D gene is left open where the match is weak. Some rows have no size entry. The others give once, few or many, or a class for an expanded clone.

- TRBJ1-5 TRBV2 TRBD1 TGTGCCAGCAGTGAACGGGACAGGGCGGTAATGGGCAATCAGCCCCAGCATTTT CASSERDRAVMGNQPQHF
- TRBJ2-4 TRBV29-1 TRBD1 TGCAGCGTTGAAGATTGGGGCAGGGGGAACATTCAGTACTTC CSVEDWGRGNIQYF
- TRBJ1-1 TRBV27 TRBD1 TGTGCCAGCAGAAGTGACAGGGGAGGGTCCAACACTGAAGCTTTCTTT CASRSDRGGSNTEAFF
- TRBJ1-1 TRBV6-1 - TGTGCCAGCAGTGAGCCCAATGACGGGGGGAGCACTGAAGCTTTCTTT CASSEPNDGGSTEAFF
- TRBJ2-7 TRBV9 - TGTGCCAGCAGCGTAGGGAGGGAAGGGGCCGAGCAGTACTTC CASSVGREGAEQYF
few TRBJ1-2 TRBV6-1 TRBD1 TGTGCCAGCCGTGAGGATGCGATGACAGGGTCGGCCTATGGCTACACCTTC CASREDAMTGSAYGYTF
- TRBJ2-5 TRBV7-7 - TGTGCCAGCAGCCCCTCGGTGGGGGGACGAGAGACCCAGTACTTC CASSPSVGGRETQYF
- TRBJ1-6 TRBV5-1 - TGCGCCAGCAGCTTGGAGCCGAATTCACCCCTCCACTTT CASSLEPNSPLHF
once TRBJ1-4 TRBV7-8 - TGTGCCAGCAGCTTAGGATCGGGATTTCTGCGACGTAATGAAAAACTGTTTTTT CASSLGSGFLRRNEKLFF
- TRBJ2-7 TRBV19 TRBD2 TGTGCCAGTTCTAATGCGACTAGCGGGGTGTCGTACGAGCAGTACTTC CASSNATSGVSYEQYF
- TRBJ2-3 TRBV7-3 - TGTGCCAGCAGCCGCGGGTCTTCCACAGATACGCAGTATTTT CASSRGSSTDTQYF
once TRBJ1-5 TRBV11-2 - TGTGCCAGCAGCTTAGGTAGTCAGCCCCAGCATTTT CASSLGSQPQHF
once TRBJ2-1 TRBV25-1 - TGTGCCAGCAGTGAGCGGGGGACAGAGCAGTTCTTC CASSERGTEQFF
once TRBJ2-5 TRBV6-5 - TGTGCCAGCAGTTCCCCCTCTCAACGGGGAGAAGAGACCCAGTACTTC CASSSPSQRGEETQYF
- TRBJ1-5 TRBV18 - TGTGCCAGCTCACCACGAGGAGGATCCCCGGATCAGCCCCAGCATTTT CASSPRGGSPDQPQHF
- TRBJ1-6 TRBV27 TRBD1 TGTGCCAGCAGTTTAAGGGGGCAGACACCCCTCCACTTT CASSLRGQTPLHF
- TRBJ1-1 TRBV4-1 - TGCGCCAGCAGCCACTCCTTTGGACAGCGGGGAGAAGCTTTCTTT CASSHSFGQRGEAFF
- TRBJ1-5 TRBV27 - TGTGCCAGCAGTTTATCTCCACAGGGTAATGTTGAGCCCCAGCATTTT CASSLSPQGNVEPQHF
- TRBJ1-6 TRBV5-4 - TGTGCCAGCACCCATTCCGGGGGGCAGAATTCACCCCTCCACTTT CASTHSGGQNSPLHF
- TRBJ1-2 TRBV20-1 - TGCAGTGCTAGTTATGCGGGAGCTAACTATGGCTACACCTTC CSASYAGANYGYTF